These 27 T cell receptor beta chains were all obtained from the same sample, sequenced in a study of T cell repertoires in cytomegalovirus infection. Using its own MiXCR run on the reads, TCRdb lists one record per CDR3 protein. This table has roughly 600,000 distinct CDR3 sequences, around 24% appearing once. The sample consisted of CD8+ T cells from PBMCs. These receptors were taken from a human donor in good health (CMV status not recorded). Some clones in this sample may be carry-over from other donors' samples.

There are many counts of this clonotype. This sequence joins TRBV28 and TRBJ1-2; 8 nucleotides align to TRBD1. This CDR3 has 12 amino acids. Germline values: CDR1 MDHEN, CDR2 SYDVKM. The V gene end was trimmed by 3 bases and the J gene end by 7 bases; junction bases not matched to a gene: 1. The DNA of the CDR3 is TGTGCCAGCAGTTTGGACAGGGCTGGCTACACCTTC. This gives the protein CASSLDRAGYTF.

On this clonotype itself: Likely a read error: the CDR3 ends without its conserved phenylalanine or tryptophan. The chain carries TRBV5-6 and TRBJ1-5; a weak D match, TRBD1 (6 bases). V lost 3 bases and J lost 4, with 11 bases in between. The CDR3 is made up of 14 amino acids. The germline CDR1 and CDR2 sequences are SGHDT and YYEEEE. The CDR3 sequence is CASSSGQINQPQHS. In DNA form, the CDR3 reads TGTGCCAGCAGCTCAGGACAGATTAATCAGCCCCAGCATTCT.

The chain recombines TRBV12-5 with TRBJ2-7, with D tentatively TRBD1 (6 bases). Germline V gene sequence: CDR1 LGHNT, CDR2 FRNRAP. Trimming took 6 bases from V and 8 from J, leaving 20 bases between them. The CDR3 is 14 residues long. The CDR3 region is CASGTGQNLVQQYF. As DNA, the CDR3 is TGTGCTAGTGGCACCGGACAGAACCTAGTCCAGCAGTACTTC. Supplemented by reference TRBV12-5 and TRBJ2-7, the full variable domain reads DARVTQTPRHKVTEMGQEVTMRCQPILGHNTVFWYRQTMMQGLELLAYFRNRAPLDDSGMPKDRFSAEMPDATLATLKIQPSEPRDSAVYFCASGTGQNLVQQYFGPGTRLTVT.

The rearrangement uses TRBV2 and TRBJ1-3; 11 bases fit TRBD1. V dropped 5 bases and J dropped 7; count of bases not matched to a gene: 7. CDR1 is SNHLY and CDR2 is FYNNEI in the germline V gene. The CDR3 contains 15 residues. CDR3 loop: CASSTGQGVWNTIYF. For the CDR3, the DNA is TGTGCCAGCAGTACGGGACAGGGGGTTTGGAACACCATATATTTT.

The V and J genes are TRBV4-3 and TRBJ2-7; 8 nucleotides align to TRBD2. The CDR3 length is 16 residues. J lost 5 bases, V lost 1 base, and 10 bases had no gene match. Germline loops: CDR1 LGHNA, CDR2 YSLEER. As DNA, the CDR3 is TGCGCCAGCAGCCAAGTGTCGGGGGGGGCTTCCCACGAGCAGTACGTC. This translates into CASSQVSGGASHEQYV.

The chain combines TRBV2 with TRBJ1-1; a weak D match, TRBD1 (5 bases). CDR1 SNHLY and CDR2 FYNNEI come from the germline V gene. Trimming pared 8 bases from V and 8 bases from J, leaving 18 bases between. There are 13 residues in the CDR3. The CDR3 nucleotides read TGTGCCAGCGGGGGGGAGGGGCTCTTGGAAGCTTTCTTT. It translates to CASGGEGLLEAFF.

This chain links TRBV6-2 or TRBV6-3 with TRBJ1-2, with D maybe TRBD1 (6 bases). The CDR3 covers 15 residues. Germline lookup yields CDR1 MNHEY and CDR2 SVGEGT. V was pared by 2 bases and J by 10 bases, with 20 bases between. The CDR3 region has the DNA TGTGCCAGCAGTTACCAGGGGCTGGAGAGGTACGACTACACCTTC. Amino acid sequence: CASSYQGLERYDYTF.

This clonotype was found a few times. The rearrangement uses TRBV7-9 and TRBJ2-2, with 9 bases aligning to TRBD2. Trimming cost V 5 bases and J 5 bases; bases outside gene matches: 9. CDR1 is SEHNR and CDR2 is FQNEAQ in the germline V gene (reference sequence). This CDR3 has 16 residues. CDR3 DNA: TGTGCCAGCAGCCCTCGGGCGGGGGGGCATACCGGGGAGCTGTTTTTT. Amino acid sequence: CASSPRAGGHTGELFF.

As concerns this clonotype: A much larger clone sits a single nucleotide away, making a read error possible. This sequence joins TRBV7-9 and TRBJ1-1; D perhaps matches TRBD1 (6 bases). The germline CDR1 and CDR2 sequences are SEHNR and FQNEAQ (reference sequence). V was pared by 7 bases and J by 8 bases, with 20 bases between. The length of the CDR3 is 14 residues. CDR3 residues: CASNVTGTPIEAFF. The CDR3 DNA follows: TGTGCCAGCAACGTAACCGGGACACCTATCGAAGCTTTCTTT. The variable domain in full, with the rest retrieved from reference TRBV7-9 and TRBJ1-1, is DTGVSQNPRHKITKRGQNVTFRCDPISEHNRLYWYRQTLGQGPEFLTYFQNEAQLEKSRLLSDRFSAERPKGSFSTLEIQRTEQGDSAMYLCASNVTGTPIEAFFGQGTRLTVV.

This clonotype showed up just a few times. The genes are TRBV20-1 and TRBJ2-3, with D perhaps TRBD1 or TRBD2 (5 bases each). Trimming cost V 4 bases and J 4 bases, with 18 bases left between them. This CDR3 comprises 15 residues. CDR1 DFQATT and CDR2 SNEGSKA come from the germline V gene (reference sequence). CDR3 residues: CSATSPGTRADTQYF. The CDR3 DNA is TGCAGTGCTACCTCCCCGGGAACCAGGGCAGATACGCAGTATTTT.

This clonotype was seen a handful of times. The chain combines TRBV7-3 with TRBJ1-2, with 7 bases aligning to TRBD1. The V and J ends lost 4 bases and 6 bases, in that order; junction bases with no gene match: 5. Germline lookup yields CDR1 SGHTA and CDR2 FQGTGA. This CDR3 has 13 amino acids. Here the CDR3 reads CASSSGGNDGYTF. The CDR3 DNA reads as TGTGCCAGCAGCTCAGGGGGGAATGATGGCTACACCTTC.

The chain recombines TRBV4-3 with TRBJ2-3; tentative D call: TRBD2 (6 bases). The CDR3 length is 17 residues. Trimming left V 4 bases short and J 5 bases short, with 22 bases between. The V gene's germline CDR1 is LGHNA and CDR2 YSLEER. In DNA form, the CDR3 reads TGCGCCAGCAGCCGCAGCGACTCGCGGGGCCCCAGAGATACGCAGTATTTT. Its translation: CASSRSDSRGPRDTQYF.

This clonotype was counted a single time. The V gene is TRBV12-3 or TRBV12-4, the J gene TRBJ1-1, with 8 bases that match TRBD1. The CDR3 runs 12 residues. V gave up 0 bases and J gave up 10 bases; unmatched junction bases: 1. CDR3 DNA sequence: TGTGCCAGCAGTTTAGCGGGACAGGCAGCTTTCTTT. This encodes CASSLAGQAAFF.

This chain links TRBV29-1 with TRBJ1-2; TRBD1 agrees at 9 bases. Germline V gene lookup returns CDR1 SQVTM and CDR2 ANQGSEA. The CDR3 covers 15 residues. With V trimmed by 5 bases and J by 8 bases, 15 bases remained unmatched. The CDR3 DNA follows: TGCAGCGTTCCCCTTGGCGGGACAGGGTCTATGGGCTACACCTTC. Translation: CSVPLGGTGSMGYTF.

In its sample, this clonotype was seen many times. CDR3 DNA sequence: TGTGCCAGCAGTTACTCCTACAGAGAGAACACTGAAGCTTTCTTT. Its protein is CASSYSYRENTEAFF. This chain links TRBV6-5 with TRBJ1-1; D is ambiguous. CDR3 length: 15 amino acids. Trimming pared 0 bases from V and 1 base from J, leaving 9 bases between. CDR1 is MNHEY, CDR2 SVGAGI, per germline.

This chain connects TRBV20-1 to TRBJ2-1; 10 bases are shared with TRBD1. Losses at the gene ends were 3 bases for V and 2 bases for J; bases not matched to a gene: 1. CDR1 is DFQATT and CDR2 is SNEGSKA in the germline V gene (reference sequence). The CDR3 totals 14 residues. CDR3 in amino acids: CSARDRGTYNEQFF. CDR3 nucleotide sequence: TGCAGTGCTAGGGACAGGGGGACCTACAATGAGCAGTTCTTC.

V gene TRBV29-1 combines with J gene TRBJ2-1; 13 bases are shared with TRBD2. The germline gives CDR1 SQVTM, CDR2 ANQGSEA. CDR3 size: 15 residues. J lost 8 bases, V lost 4 bases, and 8 bases had no gene match. Written as DNA, the CDR3 is TGCAGCGTTGGAGAAGGACTAGCGGGGGTGTATGAGCAGTTCTTC. This translates into CSVGEGLAGVYEQFF.

This clonotype was observed a handful of times. This chain uses TRBV20-1 with TRBJ2-1; D unresolved. Germline V gene lookup returns CDR1 DFQATT and CDR2 SNEGSKA (reference sequence). The CDR3 length is 12 residues. The V gene lost 1 base and the J gene lost 9 bases, with 10 bases spanning the gap. The CDR3 region has the DNA TGCAGTGCTAGAGGAAGAATGGGTGAGCAGTTCTTC. This translates into CSARGRMGEQFF.

The chain recombines TRBV27 with TRBJ1-2, with D possibly being TRBD1 (6 bases). The CDR3 contains 15 residues. Germline V gene sequence: CDR1 MNHEY, CDR2 SMNVEV (reference sequence). Trimming left V 4 bases short and J 4 bases short, with 16 bases between. As DNA, the CDR3 is TGTGCCAGCAGTTCCCTCGCGGGGGCGGGCTATGGCTACACCTTC. This encodes CASSSLAGAGYGYTF.

This clonotype was observed a handful of times. V is TRBV20-1 and J is TRBJ1-1; D possibly corresponds to TRBD1 (6 bases). Trimming cost V 0 bases and J 1 base, with 12 bases left between them. The germline gives CDR1 DFQATT, CDR2 SNEGSKA (reference sequence). The CDR3 runs 15 residues. CDR3 nucleotides: TGCAGTGCTAGAGATTGGCAGGGGCAGAACACTGAAGCTTTCTTT. It codes for CSARDWQGQNTEAFF.

The chain has TRBV12-3 or TRBV12-4 and TRBJ2-5, with 8 bases identical to TRBD2. The CDR3 has 13 residues. The ends lost 7 bases at V and 4 bases at J; junction bases unmatched: 5. The CDR3 sequence is CASNFRGGETQYF. In DNA, the CDR3 is TGTGCCAGCAATTTCCGGGGGGGAGAGACCCAGTACTTC.

This clonotype has just a few counts. The gene calls are TRBV10-2 and TRBJ1-2; TRBD1 agrees at 8 bases. V shed 7 bases and J 6 bases; nucleotides not matched to a gene: 4. From germline, CDR1 is WSHSY and CDR2 SAAADI. This CDR3 is 12 amino acids long. The DNA for the CDR3 is TGCGCCAGCACCTTGACAGGGGATGGCTACACCTTC. It encodes CASTLTGDGYTF.

This clonotype has at least ten counts. V and J are TRBV27 and TRBJ2-4; D tentatively reads TRBD1 or TRBD2 (5 bases each). Germline V CDR1 and CDR2: MNHEY, SMNVEV (reference sequence). The CDR3 contains 15 residues. V was trimmed by 0 bases and J by 4 bases, leaving 10 bases between them. Here the CDR3 DNA reads TGTGCCAGCAGTTTATCGAGGGACCGAAAAAACATTCAGTACTTC. Its translation: CASSLSRDRKNIQYF.

This clonotype was seen a few times. V and J are TRBV28 and TRBJ1-2; 8 positions match TRBD1. Germline assignment: CDR1 MDHEN and CDR2 SYDVKM. Trimming took 4 bases from V and 6 from J; bases not matched to a gene: 10. The CDR3 is made up of 15 amino acids. CDR3 amino acids: CASSSHGTGKHGYTF. DNA of the CDR3: TGTGCCAGCAGTTCGCACGGGACAGGCAAACATGGCTACACCTTC.

As for this clonotype: Being one base from a much bigger clone, this may be a read error. The chain recombines TRBV7-8 with TRBJ2-7; the D call may be TRBD1 or TRBD2 (5 bases each). The germline V and J ends were trimmed by 1 base and 5 bases, with 9 bases remaining between them. There are 13 residues in the CDR3. Germline lookup yields CDR1 SGHVS and CDR2 FQNEAQ. In DNA form, the CDR3 reads TGTGCCAGCAGCTTAGTGGGGGTGGACGAGCAGTACTTC. Translated, it gives CASSLVGVDEQYF.

The rearrangement uses TRBV20-1 and TRBJ1-1; D uncertain. V was shortened by 1 base and J by 4 bases, with 10 bases between the two germline ends. This CDR3 has 13 residues. CDR1 is DFQATT and CDR2 is SNEGSKA in the germline V gene (reference sequence). The CDR3 sequence is CSARVLSGTEAFF. CDR3 DNA: TGCAGTGCTAGAGTTTTATCGGGCACTGAAGCTTTCTTT.

This clonotype appeared a few times. V usage is TRBV29-1 and J usage is TRBJ2-2, with 7 bases matching TRBD1. The CDR3 sequence is 12 residues long. CDR1 and CDR2 (germline): SQVTM, ANQGSEA. The V gene end was trimmed by 8 bases and the J gene end by 4 bases; junction bases not matched to a gene: 4. CDR3 in DNA: TGCAGCTTCTGGGACAGCACCGGGGAGCTGTTTTTT. This encodes CSFWDSTGELFF.